This T cell receptor (beta chain) was recovered during a study of early T cells in non-severe SARS-CoV-2 infection. For the study at large: The sequenced material was bulk RNA from unsorted whole blood, and its chains were unpaired.

Whole-study findings and limits: Comparison of clonotypes with VDJdb favored anti-spike CD8 responses while missing private and CD4 specificities.

Trimming removed 1 base at V and 7 bases at J, with 5 bases between. CDR3 length equals 13 residues. Germline CDR1 and CDR2: SEHNR and FQNEAQ (reference sequence). There are a few counts of this clonotype. What it binds is not known. Unique molecular identifiers were attached to individual cDNA molecules. MiXCR was run by TCRdb on the 5' RACE reads, yielding one entry per CDR3 protein. The sample consists of 40,000 or so distinct CDR3 sequences, roughly 7.9% of them appearing once. The sample in question was whole blood, obtained at baseline. This sequence originates from an adult who was a healthcare worker with PCR-confirmed SARS-CoV-2 infection or an uninfected control (not recorded which). The rearrangement links TRBV7-9 to TRBJ1-6; D is unresolved. The CDR3 reads CASSLEGNSPLHF. CDR3 DNA: TGTGCCAGCAGCTTAGAGGGCAATTCACCCCTCCACTTT.